A selection of T cell receptor beta chains follows, all from one sample in a study of response to subunit inactivated influenza vaccine. From the RT-PCR reads, TCRdb called clonotypes with MiXCR, one entry per CDR3 protein. Altogether about 520,000 distinct CDR3 sequences are present, around 25% being singletons, with the ten largest covering about 1.9%. The sample in question was CD4+ T cells sorted from PBMCs, obtained 5 to 6 days after vaccination. These TCRs come from a man in his forties or fifties who received an inactivated influenza vaccine. The CDR3 runs from the conserved cysteine through the conserved F or W. Fields, in order: V gene, D gene, clone size, J gene, CDR3 length, CDR3 DNA, CDR3 protein. A D gene is named only where the DNA matches it firmly. Some rows mark clone size as missing; the rest say once, few, many or name a class of expanded clone.

>TRBV4-2|TRBD1|NA|TRBJ2-5|17
TGTGCCAGCAGCCAAGAGGGGGATCTCAGGGGACAGGAGACCCAGTACTTC
CASSQEGDLRGQETQYF
>TRBV29-1|TRBD1|many|TRBJ2-7|13
TGCAGCGTTAAAGGACAGGGACTCTACGAGCAGTACTTC
CSVKGQGLYEQYF
>TRBV29-1|TRBD1|NA|TRBJ2-3|12
TGCAGCGCCGGACAGGGAAAAGATACGCAGTATTTT
CSAGQGKDTQYF
>TRBV20-1|NA|NA|TRBJ2-7|14
TGCAGTGCTAGGAGGGCTGGGGGCGCATCCGAGCAGTACTTC
CSARRAGGASEQYF
>TRBV20-1|NA|NA|TRBJ2-7|14
TGCAGTGCTAGAGACTCCTCGAGCCGGTACGAGCAGTACTTC
CSARDSSSRYEQYF
>TRBV20-1|NA|NA|TRBJ2-1|11
TGCAGTGCTAGCGGAATCGACCAGCAGTTCTTC
CSASGIDQQFF
>TRBV4-1|NA|NA|TRBJ2-2|15
TGCGCCAGCAGCCCTAGTAGGCGGCGGATCGGGGAGCTGTTTTTT
CASSPSRRRIGELFF
>TRBV11-2|NA|few|TRBJ1-5|13
TGTGCCAGCAGCTTAGTATCAGATCAGCCCCAGCATTTT
CASSLVSDQPQHF
>TRBV4-1|NA|many|TRBJ1-2|15
TGCGCCAGCAGCCAAGATCCGGGTATAAGCTATGGCTACACCTTC
CASSQDPGISYGYTF
>TRBV27|TRBD1|few|TRBJ2-4|18
TGTGCCAGCAGTTTCCTTGGTGGGGGCAGGGGGGCCAAAAACATTCAGTACTTC
CASSFLGGGRGAKNIQYF
>TRBV7-8|NA|few|TRBJ2-7|15
TGTGCCAGCAGGAGGGAGGGGGGCCTCATCCACGAGCAGTACTTC
CASRREGGLIHEQYF
>TRBV5-1|NA|few|TRBJ2-2|16
TGCGCCAGCAGCAGCCGAAGCTGGGGGGACACCGGGGAGCTGTTTTTT
CASSSRSWGDTGELFF
>TRBV12-3/TRBV12-4|NA|NA|TRBJ1-1|14
TGTGCCAGCAGCCTAAACAGGAAAAACACTGAAGCTTTCTTT
CASSLNRKNTEAFF
>TRBV27|TRBD1|NA|TRBJ2-7|16
TGTGCCAGCAGTTTATCGGCCGGGACAGGGTACTACGAGCAGTACTTC
CASSLSAGTGYYEQYF
>TRBV6-5|TRBD2|few|TRBJ2-1|12
TGTGCCACCAGGACTAGCGGCAATGAGCAGTTCTTC
CATRTSGNEQFF
>TRBV4-2|NA|few|TRBJ2-3|15
TGTGCCAGCAGCCATAACACAGGGTACTCAGATACGCAGTATTTT
CASSHNTGYSDTQYF
>TRBV20-1|NA|few|TRBJ2-5|16
TGCAGTGCTAGAGATGTTAGGTTCGGGGCCCAGGAGACCCAGTACTTC
CSARDVRFGAQETQYF
>TRBV5-1|TRBD1|few|TRBJ2-5|16
TGCGCCAGCAGCCTACTTCGACAGGGGGCGAGGGAGACCCAGTACTTC
CASSLLRQGARETQYF
>TRBV10-3|NA|few|TRBJ2-5|14
TGTGCCATCAGTGAGTCGAAATCACAAGAGACCCAGTACTTC
CAISESKSQETQYF
>TRBV4-1|NA|NA|TRBJ2-7|13
TGCGCCAGCAGCCAAAGGACTTCCTACGAGCAGTACTTC
CASSQRTSYEQYF
>TRBV27|NA|NA|TRBJ1-2|12
TGTGCCAGCAGTGAGGTGGGCTCGGAACTCACCTTC
CASSEVGSELTF
>TRBV7-8|TRBD2|few|TRBJ2-1|15
TGTGCCAGCAGCCGATTAGCGGGGGGCGACAATGAGCAGTTCTTC
CASSRLAGGDNEQFF
>TRBV4-2|TRBD2|NA|TRBJ2-1|15
TGTGCCAGCAGCCAAGCTAGCGGGATAAGGAATGAGCAGTTCTTC
CASSQASGIRNEQFF
>TRBV20-1|NA|NA|TRBJ2-3|14
TGCAGTGGCCGCAAGTGGCAGGACACAGATACGCAGTATTTT
CSGRKWQDTDTQYF
>TRBV7-2|TRBD1|NA|TRBJ1-6|15
TGTGCCAGCAGCTTAGGTTCAGGGGGCGGGTCACCCCTCCACTTT
CASSLGSGGGSPLHF
>TRBV5-1|NA|NA|TRBJ2-3|14
TGCGCCAGCAGCGGCGGGGATAGCACAGATACGCAGTATTTT
CASSGGDSTDTQYF
>TRBV28|TRBD2|few|TRBJ2-1|12
TGTGCCAGCAGTCCGGGACTATCTTCGCAGTTCTTC
CASSPGLSSQFF
>TRBV12-3/TRBV12-4|TRBD1|few|TRBJ2-7|16
TGTGCCAGCAGCCCATCGGACAGGGGATTCTCCTACGAGCAGTACTTC
CASSPSDRGFSYEQYF
>TRBV29-1|NA|NA|TRBJ1-5|16
TGCAGCGTTGAGGCCTGGGGGGCCTTTAGCAATCAGCCCCAGCATTTT
CSVEAWGAFSNQPQHF
>TRBV12-3/TRBV12-4|NA|few|TRBJ2-5|15
TGTGCCAGCTGTCTGACCCGGGGTAGGGGAGAGACCCAGTACTTC
CASCLTRGRGETQYF
>TRBV28|TRBD2|NA|TRBJ2-3|15
TGTGCCAGCTCTTCGGGGGGGCGTATGAGAGATACGCAGTATTTT
CASSSGGRMRDTQYF